Following are 24 T cell receptor beta chains from one sample sequenced in a study of metastatic and nonmetastatic thyroid tumors. MiXCR re-clonotyped the PCR reads for TCRdb. This table holds some 31,000 clones, approximately 8% found once. There were no patients who had received any treatment before thyroid surgery. Sequencing was performed on blood. The receptors were gathered from a female donor with papillary thyroid cancer or a benign thyroid nodule (not recorded which). Some clones in this sample may be carry-over from other donors' samples.

This clone was recorded many times. V usage is TRBV6-1 and J usage is TRBJ1-1; 9 bases align to TRBD1. CDR3 length: 14 residues. Trimming removed 5 bases from V and 5 bases from J; junction bases left unmatched: 6. Germline lookup yields CDR1 MNHNS and CDR2 SASEGT. CDR3 residues: CASSTDRGGTEAFF. DNA for the CDR3: TGTGCCAGCAGTACCGACAGGGGGGGAACTGAAGCTTTCTTT.

This chain uses TRBV11-3 with TRBJ2-7, with D perhaps TRBD1 (6 bases). Looked up from germline, CDR1 is SGHNT and CDR2 is YENEEA. There are 15 residues in the CDR3. V was pared by 5 bases and J by 1 base, with 15 bases between. CDR3 DNA sequence: TGTGCCAGCAGCCGTCAGGGCGGACAGTCCTACGAGCAGTACTTC. It codes for CASSRQGGQSYEQYF.

Ten or more counts support this clone. The V call is TRBV18, the J call TRBJ2-7; 7 bases agree with TRBD1. Trimming at V came to 3 bases and at J to 2 bases, leaving 4 bases not matched to a gene. This CDR3 contains 14 residues. The germline V gene has CDR1 KGHSH and CDR2 LQKENI. The CDR3 bases are TGTGCCAGCTCACCGAGACAGGGTACCTACGAGCAGTACTTC. Protein sequence: CASSPRQGTYEQYF.

This clone was counted at least ten times. V gene TRBV12-3 or TRBV12-4 combines with J gene TRBJ1-3, with D hard to call. With 6 bases removed from V and 0 bases from J, the gap between germline ends came to 12 bases. The CDR3 contains 15 residues. The CDR3 spells CASRPTWSSGNTIYF. CDR3 nucleotides: TGTGCCAGCAGGCCAACATGGAGCTCTGGAAACACCATATATTTT.

This clone was counted at least ten times. The chain couples TRBV3-1 to TRBJ2-7; D is possibly TRBD1 or TRBD2 (5 bases each). CDR3 size: 12 residues. Germline assignment: CDR1 LGHDT and CDR2 YNNKEL (reference sequence). V was shortened by 4 bases and J by 5 bases, with 9 bases between the two germline ends. The CDR3 is CASSRGVNEQYF. DNA of the CDR3: TGTGCCAGCAGCCGAGGGGTCAACGAGCAGTACTTC.

This clone is medium-sized (0.01 to 0.1%) by share. The genes are TRBV6-5 and TRBJ2-3; tentatively, D is TRBD1 (5 bases). CDR3 size: 14 residues. Trimming took off 0 bases at V and 7 bases at J, with 11 bases between the two ends. Per the germline V gene, CDR1 is MNHEY and CDR2 is SVGAGI. CDR3 DNA sequence: TGTGCCAGCAGTTACTCGCCCAGGGCTCATACGCAGTATTTT. It encodes CASSYSPRAHTQYF.

This clone occurred many times. The V and J genes are TRBV14 and TRBJ2-7; D may be TRBD1 or TRBD2 (5 bases each). The V gene's germline CDR1 is SGHDN and CDR2 FVKESK. V lost 2 bases, J lost 6 bases, and 11 bases lay in between. The CDR3 contains 13 residues. In DNA, the CDR3 is TGTGCCAGCAGCCAATGGACGGGGCGCGAGCAGTACTTC. Amino acid sequence: CASSQWTGREQYF.

This clone was counted many times. The chain employs TRBV30 and TRBJ1-1; 12 bases are a match to TRBD1. Germline V CDR1 and CDR2: GTSNPN, SVGIG (reference sequence). V shed 7 bases and J 2 bases; nucleotides not matched to a gene: 8. This CDR3 spans 15 amino acids. CDR3 coding DNA: TGTGCCTTTCACCGGGACAGGGGGCTAAACACTGAAGCTTTCTTT. Translation gives CAFHRDRGLNTEAFF.

This clone was found many times. The CDR3 region has the DNA TGTGCCAGCAGTACCGGGGCTTATACGCAGTATTTT. Translation: CASSTGAYTQYF. V gene TRBV2 combines with J gene TRBJ2-3; tentatively, D is TRBD1 or TRBD2 (5 bases each). Trimming took 5 bases from V and 7 from J, leaving 10 bases between them. The CDR3 consists of 12 residues. Germline lookup yields CDR1 SNHLY and CDR2 FYNNEI. The whole variable domain, filled in from reference TRBV2 and TRBJ2-3, reads EPEVTQTPSHQVTQMGQEVILRCVPISNHLYFYWYRQILGQKVEFLVSFYNNEISEKSEIFDDQFSVERPDGSNFTLKIRSTKLEDSAMYFCASSTGAYTQYFGPGTRLTVL.

This clone has more than one count but fewer than ten. One base away lies a much larger clone, so this may be a sequencing read error. V usage is TRBV7-6 and J usage is TRBJ2-3; D uncertain. Germline lookup yields CDR1 SGHVS and CDR2 FNYEAQ. V was clipped by 6 bases and J by 2 bases, with 6 bases between them. This CDR3 region has 12 residues. The CDR3 here is CASSSITDTQYF. CDR3 nucleotides: TGTGCCAGCAGTTCGATCACAGATACGCAGTATTTT.

This clone was seen at least ten times. V usage is TRBV10-3 and J usage is TRBJ1-1; 10 bases align to TRBD1. The CDR3 is 14 residues long. Germline V gene sequence: CDR1 ENHRY, CDR2 SYGVKD. V was clipped by 6 bases and J by 6 bases; unmatched bases: 7. In nucleotides, the CDR3 is TGTGCCATCAGCCGCGGACAGGGGGACTCTGAAGCTTTCTTT. Amino acids: CAISRGQGDSEAFF.

This clone was picked up many times. The V call is TRBV2, the J call TRBJ2-3; 10 bases align to TRBD2. This CDR3 has 15 amino acids. CDR1 is SNHLY and CDR2 is FYNNEI in the germline V gene. Trimming cost V 6 bases and J 0 bases; bases outside gene matches: 3. Here the CDR3 reads CASRLAGRSTDTQYF. DNA for the CDR3: TGTGCCAGCAGACTAGCGGGGCGCAGCACAGATACGCAGTATTTT.

This clone was counted ten times or more. The rearrangement uses TRBV27 and TRBJ1-1; weak D call: TRBD1 (6 bases). Germline V gene lookup returns CDR1 MNHEY and CDR2 SMNVEV (reference sequence). Deletions cut 2 bases from V and 4 bases from J, with 11 bases between. The CDR3 runs to 14 residues. This CDR3 is CASSLNRGTTEAFF. As DNA, the CDR3 is TGTGCCAGCAGTTTAAATAGGGGGACCACTGAAGCTTTCTTT.

The chain carries TRBV7-6 and TRBJ2-3; D possibly uses TRBD1 or TRBD2 (5 bases each). With 3 bases removed from V and 4 bases from J, the gap between germline ends came to 17 bases. The CDR3 loop spans 16 amino acids. Germline V gene data show CDR1 as SGHVS and CDR2 as FNYEAQ. DNA of the CDR3: TGTGCCAGCAGCTTGTATCGTATCGGGGCCGCAGATACGCAGTATTTT. Its translation is CASSLYRIGAADTQYF.

In this sample, this clone turned up many times. DNA for the CDR3: TGTGCCAGCAGTCCCAGACAGCTTAAGTATCAGCCCCAGCATTTT. Translating gives CASSPRQLKYQPQHF. The rearrangement uses TRBV27 and TRBJ1-5, with D perhaps matching TRBD1 (5 bases). This CDR3 spans 15 amino acids. The germline V gene has CDR1 MNHEY and CDR2 SMNVEV (reference sequence). Trimming stripped 5 bases from V and 5 bases from J, with 16 bases between.

At least ten counts were recorded for this clone. This chain links TRBV3-1 with TRBJ2-5; the match to TRBD2 covers 16 bases. CDR1 is LGHDT, CDR2 YNNKEL, per germline (reference sequence). The CDR3 covers 16 residues. The V gene end was trimmed by 5 bases and the J gene end by 4 bases; junction bases not matched to a gene: 4. DNA for the CDR3: TGTGCCAGCAGCTCCGGGACTAGCGGGAGGGGAGAGACCCAGTACTTC. It codes for CASSSGTSGRGETQYF.

Many counts were recorded for this clone. The chain employs TRBV12-3 or TRBV12-4 and TRBJ2-1; D gene unclear. The CDR3 sequence is 13 residues long. V shed 7 bases and J shed 9 bases, with 16 bases lying between them. The DNA of the CDR3 is TGTGCCAGCACCGAAAGGCTAGATGGTGAGCAGTTCTTC. It is translated as CASTERLDGEQFF.

This clone was observed at least ten times. The V and J genes are TRBV19 and TRBJ1-5; D unclear. The CDR3 contains 14 residues. Trimming took off 6 bases at V and 1 base at J, with 10 bases between the two ends. The germline V gene encodes CDR1 LNHDA and CDR2 SQIVND (reference sequence). Written as DNA, the CDR3 is TGTGCCAGTAGCCCCCAGCACAGCAATCAGCCCCAGCATTTT. Translation: CASSPQHSNQPQHF.

This clone was counted many times. The rearrangement links TRBV28 to TRBJ1-5, with unresolved D. Trimming removed 1 base at V and 3 bases at J, with 13 bases between. Germline CDR1 is MDHEN and CDR2 is SYDVKM. This CDR3 is built from 16 residues. CDR3 sequence: CASSLFRTATNQPQHF. CDR3 bases: TGTGCCAGCAGTTTATTCCGGACGGCAACCAATCAGCCCCAGCATTTT.

Remarks on this clone: One end of the junction does not line up with germline, which may come from a read error. The chain combines TRBV5-4 with TRBJ2-1, with 10 bases matching TRBD2. The CDR3 spans 15 residues. Germline V gives CDR1 SGHNT, CDR2 YYREEE (reference sequence). The DNA for the CDR3 is TGTGCCAGCAGCGACCCTAGCGGGAGTCCCAATGGGCAGTTCTTC. It encodes CASSDPSGSPNGQFF.

This clone was seen at least ten times. The chain recombines TRBV10-2 with TRBJ2-7, with TRBD2 as a possible D gene (6 bases). V dropped 3 bases and J dropped 0 bases, with 12 bases sitting between them. This CDR3 is 15 amino acids long. The V gene's germline CDR1 is WSHSY and CDR2 SAAADI. This CDR3 reads CASSETGLVSYEQYF. The CDR3 DNA sequence: TGCGCCAGCAGTGAAACGGGACTCGTCTCCTACGAGCAGTACTTC.

This clone has just a few counts. The J gene is TRBJ2-7, the V gene TRBV25-1; D call uncertain. The CDR3 has 13 residues. V shed 4 bases and J shed 6 bases, with 13 bases lying between them. Germline V lookup: CDR1 MGHDK, CDR2 SYGVNS. The CDR3 DNA reads TGTGCCAGCAGTGTCCCTTGGGTTGCCGAGCAGTACTTC. Its protein product is CASSVPWVAEQYF.

This clone was counted ten times or more. J is TRBJ2-5 and V is TRBV2, with 8 bases aligning to TRBD2. V lost 7 bases to trimming and J lost 4 bases; unmatched junction nucleotides: 2. The CDR3 consists of 12 residues. Germline V gene sequence: CDR1 SNHLY, CDR2 FYNNEI. The CDR3 nucleotides are TGTGCCAGCATCCTAGCGGGAGAGACCCAGTACTTC. Protein sequence: CASILAGETQYF.

This clone was recorded at least ten times. This chain links TRBV29-1 with TRBJ2-6, with no clear D. With 3 bases removed from V and 0 bases from J, the gap between germline ends came to 12 bases. Germline V gene data show CDR1 as SQVTM and CDR2 as ANQGSEA. CDR3 size: 16 residues. The CDR3 coding sequence is TGCAGCGTTGACTTGACGGAACCCTCTGGGGCCAACGTCCTGACTTTC. The encoded protein is CSVDLTEPSGANVLTF.